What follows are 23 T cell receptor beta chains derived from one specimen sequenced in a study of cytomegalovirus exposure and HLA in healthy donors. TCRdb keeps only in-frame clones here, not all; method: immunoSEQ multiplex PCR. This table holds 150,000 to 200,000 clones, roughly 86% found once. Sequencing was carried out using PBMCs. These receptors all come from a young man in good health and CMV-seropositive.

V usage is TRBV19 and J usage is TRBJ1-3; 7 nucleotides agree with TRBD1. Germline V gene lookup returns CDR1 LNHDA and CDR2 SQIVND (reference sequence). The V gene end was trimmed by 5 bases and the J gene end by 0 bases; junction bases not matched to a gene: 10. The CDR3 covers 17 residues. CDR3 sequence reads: CASSLTGTVHSGNTIYF. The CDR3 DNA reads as TGTGCCAGTAGTCTCACCGGGACAGTACACTCTGGAAACACCATATATTTT.

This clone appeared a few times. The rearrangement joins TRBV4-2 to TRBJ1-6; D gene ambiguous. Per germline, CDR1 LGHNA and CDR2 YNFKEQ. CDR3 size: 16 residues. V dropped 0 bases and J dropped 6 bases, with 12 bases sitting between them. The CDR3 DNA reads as TGTGCCAGCAGCCAAGATCAGAGAGGGAGTAATTCACCCCTCCACTTT. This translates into CASSQDQRGSNSPLHF.

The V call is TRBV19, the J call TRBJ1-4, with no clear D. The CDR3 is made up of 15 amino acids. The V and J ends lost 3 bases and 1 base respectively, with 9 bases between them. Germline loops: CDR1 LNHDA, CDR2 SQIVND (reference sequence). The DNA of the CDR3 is TGTGCCAGTAGTATCGGAGGGATAACTAATGAAAAACTGTTTTTT. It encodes CASSIGGITNEKLFF.

This chain's CDR3 is CASSPSGQNYGYTF. The CDR3 DNA reads TGTGCCAGCAGCCCTTCGGGACAGAACTATGGCTACACCTTC. The genes are TRBV6-1 and TRBJ1-2; TRBD1 aligns across 7 bases. With 6 bases clipped from V and 2 bases from J, the junction kept 6 bases outside the gene matches. Per germline, CDR1 MNHNS and CDR2 SASEGT. CDR3 length equals 14 residues.

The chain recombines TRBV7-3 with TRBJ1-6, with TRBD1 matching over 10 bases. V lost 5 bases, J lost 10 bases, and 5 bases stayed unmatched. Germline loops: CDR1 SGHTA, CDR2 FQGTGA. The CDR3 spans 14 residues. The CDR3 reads CASSQTGGGSPLHF. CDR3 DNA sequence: TGTGCCAGCAGCCAGACAGGGGGCGGGTCACCCCTCCACTTT. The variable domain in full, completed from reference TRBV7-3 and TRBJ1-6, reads GAGVSQTPSNKVTEKGKYVELRCDPISGHTALYWYRQSLGQGPEFLIYFQGTGAADDSGLPNDRFFAVRPEGSVSTLKIQRTERGDSAVYLCASSQTGGGSPLHFGNGTRLTVT.

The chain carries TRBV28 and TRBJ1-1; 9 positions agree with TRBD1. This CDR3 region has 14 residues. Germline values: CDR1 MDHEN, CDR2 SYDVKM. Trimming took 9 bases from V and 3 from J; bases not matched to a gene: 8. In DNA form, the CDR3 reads TGTGCCAGTGTTGGGACAGGGCCGGACACTGAAGCTTTCTTT. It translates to CASVGTGPDTEAFF.

CDR3 loop: CASNDGGSHTGELFF. CDR3 DNA sequence: TGTGCCAGTAATGATGGCGGGAGTCACACCGGGGAGCTGTTTTTT. The rearrangement links TRBV19 to TRBJ2-2; 7 bases match TRBD2. The CDR3 runs to 15 residues. V gave up 7 bases and J gave up 3 bases; unmatched junction bases: 8. Germline CDR1 LNHDA, CDR2 SQIVND (reference sequence).

This CDR3 reads CASSQVTTSGGETQYF. In nucleotides, the CDR3 is TGTGCCAGCAGCCAAGTAACGACTAGCGGGGGAGAGACCCAGTACTTC. The rearrangement links TRBV4-2 to TRBJ2-5, with TRBD2 matching 12 bases. With V trimmed by 1 base and J by 4 bases, 4 bases remained unmatched. The CDR3 covers 16 residues. Germline V CDR1 and CDR2: LGHNA, YNFKEQ.

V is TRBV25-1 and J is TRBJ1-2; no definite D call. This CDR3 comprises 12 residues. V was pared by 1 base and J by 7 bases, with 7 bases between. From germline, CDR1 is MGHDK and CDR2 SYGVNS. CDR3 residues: CASSEFNRGYTF. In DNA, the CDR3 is TGTGCCAGCAGTGAATTTAATCGTGGCTACACCTTC.

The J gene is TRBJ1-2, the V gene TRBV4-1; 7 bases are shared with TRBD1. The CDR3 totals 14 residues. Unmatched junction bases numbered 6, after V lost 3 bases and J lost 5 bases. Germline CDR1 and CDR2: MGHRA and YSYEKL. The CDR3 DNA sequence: TGCGCCAGCAGCCACGATAGACAGGGTTATGGCTACACCTTC. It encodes CASSHDRQGYGYTF.

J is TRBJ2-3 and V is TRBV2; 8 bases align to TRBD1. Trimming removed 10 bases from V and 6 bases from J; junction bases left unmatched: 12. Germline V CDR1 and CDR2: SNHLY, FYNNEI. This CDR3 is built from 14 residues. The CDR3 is CATSVQGAWDTQYF. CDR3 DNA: TGTGCCACCTCAGTCCAGGGGGCATGGGATACGCAGTATTTT.

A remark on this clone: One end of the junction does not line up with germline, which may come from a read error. The CDR3 protein is CASSLHGMRLNSF. Written as DNA, the CDR3 is TGTGCCAGCAGTCTCCACGGAATGCGGTTGAACTCCTTC. The V call is TRBV28, the J call TRBJ1-2; no firm D call. The CDR3 length is 13 residues. The germline CDR1 and CDR2 sequences are MDHEN and SYDVKM.

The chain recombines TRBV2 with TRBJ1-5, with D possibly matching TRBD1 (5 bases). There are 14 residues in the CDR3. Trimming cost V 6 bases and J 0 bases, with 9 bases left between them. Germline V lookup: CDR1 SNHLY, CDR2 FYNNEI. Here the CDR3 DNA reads TGTGCCAGCAGGGAGGGGCTTAGCAATCAGCCCCAGCATTTT. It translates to CASREGLSNQPQHF. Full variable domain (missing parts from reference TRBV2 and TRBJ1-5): EPEVTQTPSHQVTQMGQEVILRCVPISNHLYFYWYRQILGQKVEFLVSFYNNEISEKSEIFDDQFSVERPDGSNFTLKIRSTKLEDSAMYFCASREGLSNQPQHFGDGTRLSIL.

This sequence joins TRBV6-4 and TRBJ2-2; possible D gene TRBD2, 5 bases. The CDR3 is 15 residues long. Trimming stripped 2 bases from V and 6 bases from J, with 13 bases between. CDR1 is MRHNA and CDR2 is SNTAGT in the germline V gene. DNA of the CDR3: TGTGCCAGCAGTGACGGGAGCGGTCCCCCCGGGGAGCTGTTTTTT. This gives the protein CASSDGSGPPGELFF.

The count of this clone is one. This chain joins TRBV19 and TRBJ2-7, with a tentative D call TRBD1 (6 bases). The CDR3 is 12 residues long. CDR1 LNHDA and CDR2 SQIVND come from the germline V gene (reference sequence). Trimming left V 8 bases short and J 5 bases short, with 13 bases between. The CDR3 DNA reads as TGTGCCAGTGGGGTGACAGGAAACGAGCAGTACTTC. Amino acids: CASGVTGNEQYF.

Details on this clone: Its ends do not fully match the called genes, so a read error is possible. The chain's CDR3 is CASSTGQSQIPMF. As DNA, the CDR3 is TGTGCCAGCAGTACCGGACAGTCCCAAATCCCAATGTTT. This chain links TRBV2 with TRBJ1-4; TRBD1 is a possible D gene (6 bases). The length of the CDR3 is 13 residues. The V gene's germline CDR1 is SNHLY and CDR2 FYNNEI.

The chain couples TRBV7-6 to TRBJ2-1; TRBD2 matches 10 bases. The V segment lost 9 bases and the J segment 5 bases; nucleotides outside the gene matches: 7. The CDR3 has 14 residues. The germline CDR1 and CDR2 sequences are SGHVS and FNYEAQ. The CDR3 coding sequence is TGTGCCAGTAAAGAAACTAGCGGGGACAATGAGCAGTTCTTC. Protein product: CASKETSGDNEQFF.

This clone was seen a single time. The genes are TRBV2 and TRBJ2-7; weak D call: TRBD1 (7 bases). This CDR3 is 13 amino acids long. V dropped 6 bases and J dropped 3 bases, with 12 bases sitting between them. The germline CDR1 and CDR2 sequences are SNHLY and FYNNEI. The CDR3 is CASRPRGDYEQYF. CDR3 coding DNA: TGTGCCAGCAGACCCAGGGGGGACTACGAGCAGTACTTC.

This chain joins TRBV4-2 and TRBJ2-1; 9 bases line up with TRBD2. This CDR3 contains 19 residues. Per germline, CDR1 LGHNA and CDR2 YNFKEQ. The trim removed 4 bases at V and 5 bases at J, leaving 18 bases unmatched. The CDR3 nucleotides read TGTGCCAGCAGCCGCACCGGGACTAGCTATAGAAGTACGGACAATGAGCAGTTCTTC. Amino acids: CASSRTGTSYRSTDNEQFF.

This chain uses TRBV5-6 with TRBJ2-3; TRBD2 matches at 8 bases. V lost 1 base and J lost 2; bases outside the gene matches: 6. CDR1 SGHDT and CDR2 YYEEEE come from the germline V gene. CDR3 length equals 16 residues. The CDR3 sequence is CASSLSLADLTDTQYF. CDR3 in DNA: TGTGCCAGCAGCTTGTCACTAGCGGACCTCACAGATACGCAGTATTTT.

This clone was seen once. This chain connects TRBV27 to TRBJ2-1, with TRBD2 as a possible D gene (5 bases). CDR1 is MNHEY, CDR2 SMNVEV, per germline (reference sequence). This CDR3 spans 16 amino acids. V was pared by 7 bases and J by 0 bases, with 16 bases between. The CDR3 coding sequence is TGTGCCAGCACCCCCCTAGCCGGAAGCTCCTACAATGAGCAGTTCTTC. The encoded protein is CASTPLAGSSYNEQFF.

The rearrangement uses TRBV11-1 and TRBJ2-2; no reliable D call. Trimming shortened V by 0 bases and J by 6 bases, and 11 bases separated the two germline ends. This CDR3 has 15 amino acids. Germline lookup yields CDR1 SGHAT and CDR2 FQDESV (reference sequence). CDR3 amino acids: CASSLAAVQPGELFF. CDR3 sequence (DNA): TGTGCCAGCAGCTTAGCTGCTGTACAGCCCGGGGAGCTGTTTTTT.

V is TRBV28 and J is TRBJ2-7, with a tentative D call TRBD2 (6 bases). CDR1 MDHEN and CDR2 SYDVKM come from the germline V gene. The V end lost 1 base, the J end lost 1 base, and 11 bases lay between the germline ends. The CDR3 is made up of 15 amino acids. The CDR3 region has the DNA TGTGCCAGCAGTTTATTGCCTAGCGTATCCTACGAGCAGTACTTC. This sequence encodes CASSLLPSVSYEQYF.